The T cell receptor beta chain described here comes from a study of pediatric ulcerative colitis. Clones were sequenced by immunoSEQ multiplex PCR, and TCRdb holds only the in-frame ones, with some missing. The repertoire holds 54,000 or so clones, with 80% to 90% as singletons. Trimming cost V 0 bases and J 0 bases; bases outside gene matches: 4. The CDR3 is 17 residues long. CDR1 and CDR2 from the germline V gene are SGDLS and YYNGEE. The source is a boy aged 5-17 years who was a control in a study of pediatric ulcerative colitis. The chain links TRBV9 to TRBJ2-1, with 9 bases lining up with TRBD2. Sequencing input: blood. CDR3 in DNA: TGTGCCAGCAGCGTAGCGGGTAGCGGGAGCTCCTACAATGAGCAGTTCTTC. It is translated as CASSVAGSGSSYNEQFF.